One sample yielded the 12 T cell receptor beta chains listed below, sequenced in a study of response to subunit inactivated influenza vaccine. TCRdb used MiXCR to reprocess the RT-PCR reads, holding one entry per CDR3 protein. The table records more than 500,000 distinct CDR3 sequences, approximately 10% of them present only once. These sequences were also reported in another study, on T cells expressing NK-cell markers. That paper adds: It was by 5'RACE template switching with UMIs that TCR beta cDNA was made.

Sequenced material: PBMCs from blood, taken on the day of vaccination. All receptors come from a man aged 50-60 years who received an inactivated influenza vaccine.

The CDR3 region has the DNA TGTGCCAGCCTAAATAGGGGTAGCAAGCTCGGTCAGAATACGCAGTATTTT. This gives the protein CASLNRGSKLGQNTQYF. J is TRBJ2-3 and V is TRBV21-1; the D segment call TRBD1 is taken from the table without a DNA check. TRBV21-1 is labeled a pseudogene. The CDR3 is made up of 17 amino acids.

This clonotype has just a few counts. The J gene is TRBJ2-3, the V gene TRBV28, with a tentative D call TRBD2 (5 bases). The V and J ends lost 5 bases and 6 bases respectively, with 27 bases between them. Germline lookup yields CDR1 MDHEN and CDR2 SYDVKM. There are 18 residues in the CDR3. The DNA of the CDR3 is TGTGCCAGCAGTCCCGGGTTGGAGGCGGTTTCGAAGGTGGATACGCAGTATTTT. Its protein is CASSPGLEAVSKVDTQYF. Full variable domain (rest looked up from reference TRBV28 and TRBJ2-3): DVKVTQSSRYLVKRTGEKVFLECVQDMDHENMFWYRQDPGLGLRLIYFSYDVKMKEKGDIPEGYSVSREKKERFSLILESASTNQTSMYLCASSPGLEAVSKVDTQYFGPGTRLTVL.

This clonotype was picked up many times. The rearrangement uses TRBV5-1 and TRBJ1-6, with D tentatively TRBD1 (5 bases). The CDR3 consists of 15 residues. Germline V lookup: CDR1 SGHRS, CDR2 YFSETQ. V dropped 0 bases and J dropped 7 bases, with 11 bases sitting between them. The DNA of the CDR3 is TGCGCCAGCAGCTTGGGGGGAGGGGCGAATTCACCCCTCCACTTT. Translation gives CASSLGGGANSPLHF.

In this sample, this clonotype turned up a few times. The V and J genes are TRBV20-1 and TRBJ2-7; 7 bases fit TRBD2. The CDR3 is 14 residues long. Germline values: CDR1 DFQATT, CDR2 SNEGSKA (reference sequence). Trimming removed 4 bases from V and 0 bases from J; junction bases left unmatched: 6. The CDR3 DNA is TGCAGTGCTACGACCCAGCGGGGCTCCTACGAGCAGTACTTC. It yields the protein CSATTQRGSYEQYF.

The CDR3 here is CASSFPGGPYNEQFF. Here the CDR3 DNA reads TGTGCCAGCAGCTTCCCGGGGGGACCATACAATGAGCAGTTCTTC. V usage is TRBV7-9 and J usage is TRBJ2-1; 7 nucleotides line up with TRBD2. V shed 3 bases, J shed 4 bases, and the junction held 6 bases outside the gene matches. This CDR3 has 15 amino acids. CDR1 is SEHNR, CDR2 FQNEAQ, per germline (reference sequence).

The chain uses TRBV29-1 and TRBJ2-1, with 8 nucleotides matching TRBD2. The CDR3 contains 13 residues. Germline assignment: CDR1 SQVTM and CDR2 ANQGSEA. V gave up 1 base and J gave up 8 bases; unmatched junction bases: 4. This CDR3 is CSVEAGGGYEQFF. The CDR3 DNA reads as TGCAGCGTTGAAGCCGGCGGGGGGTATGAGCAGTTCTTC.

This chain uses TRBV4-3 with TRBJ1-6; possibly TRBD1 for D (6 bases). CDR1 is LGHNA, CDR2 YSLEER, per germline. The CDR3 has 15 amino acids. Trimming took 0 bases from V and 10 from J, leaving 13 bases between them. The CDR3 region has the DNA TGCGCCAGCAGCCAAGATCGGGGGCGGGGATCACCCCTCCACTTT. It codes for CASSQDRGRGSPLHF.

The chain couples TRBV12-5 to TRBJ2-2; D uncertain. The V gene's germline CDR1 is LGHNT and CDR2 FRNRAP. V was pared by 5 bases and J by 4 bases, with 8 bases between. The CDR3 has 13 residues. The CDR3 coding sequence is TGTGCTAGTGGTCTCTGGACCACCGGGGAGCTGTTTTTT. This encodes CASGLWTTGELFF.

This clonotype was recorded a few times. This chain links TRBV7-2 with TRBJ2-1, with 9 nucleotides matching TRBD2. The CDR3 extends over 15 amino acids. V dropped 7 bases and J dropped 1; count of bases not matched to a gene: 5. The V gene's germline CDR1 is SGHTA and CDR2 FQGNSA. CDR3 region: CASKVAGVSYNEQFF. The CDR3, as DNA: TGTGCCAGCAAAGTAGCGGGAGTGTCCTACAATGAGCAGTTCTTC.

This clonotype was observed a handful of times. The rearrangement links TRBV30 to TRBJ2-5, with D uncertain. V lost 0 bases and J 1 base, leaving 9 bases between the germline ends. Per the germline V gene, CDR1 is GTSNPN and CDR2 is SVGIG (reference sequence). CDR3 length: 14 amino acids. CDR3 protein: CAWSVGLPQETQYF. The DNA for the CDR3 is TGTGCCTGGAGTGTTGGGCTACCCCAAGAGACCCAGTACTTC. Together with reference TRBV30 and TRBJ2-5, the CDR3 gives the full variable domain: SQTIHQWPATLVQPVGSPLSLECTVEGTSNPNLYWYRQAAGRGLQLLFYSVGIGQISSEVPQNLSASRPQDRQFILSSKKLLLSDSGFYLCAWSVGLPQETQYFGPGTRLLVL.

This clonotype was counted between two and nine times. This chain uses TRBV28 with TRBJ2-7, with 8 nucleotides matching TRBD1. The CDR3 has 16 residues. J was trimmed by 5 bases and V by 5 bases; bases with no gene match: 14. Germline V lookup: CDR1 MDHEN, CDR2 SYDVKM. CDR3 bases: TGTGCCAGCAGTCCACGGCCTTTCAGGGGGCGCGACGAGCAGTACTTC. Translating it yields CASSPRPFRGRDEQYF. The full variable domain, in which reference TRBV28 and TRBJ2-7 provide the parts outside the CDR3, is DVKVTQSSRYLVKRTGEKVFLECVQDMDHENMFWYRQDPGLGLRLIYFSYDVKMKEKGDIPEGYSVSREKKERFSLILESASTNQTSMYLCASSPRPFRGRDEQYFGPGTRLTVT.

A few counts support this clonotype. The V and J genes are TRBV7-8 and TRBJ1-1, with D possibly matching TRBD1 (6 bases). Germline CDR1 SGHVS, CDR2 FQNEAQ. Trimming pared 5 bases from V and 1 base from J, leaving 20 bases between. The CDR3 spans 17 residues. CDR3 sequence: CASSPTAGGRSNTEAFF. The CDR3 nucleotides are TGTGCCAGCAGCCCTACGGCGGGGGGCCGGTCGAACACTGAAGCTTTCTTT.